A selection of T cell receptor beta chains follows, all from one sample in a study of T-cell memory formation after mild COVID-19. TCRdb re-called the 5' RACE reads through MiXCR, storing one row per CDR3 protein. The sample comprises 550,000 to 600,000 distinct CDR3 sequences, roughly 21% of which are singletons, and roughly 8.1% rests with the top ten. The sequencing input was PBMCs or a T cell subset sorted from them (not recorded which). These receptors all come from an adult woman who had mild COVID-19 (a few samples of this study predate the infection). Cell type and time point are not known. Each CDR3 is given with its conserved first and last residue. Each record gives: J gene, clone size, D gene, V gene, CDR3 DNA, CDR3 protein. A D gene is named only where the DNA matches it firmly. Size tells how often a clone was seen (once, few, many) or the class of an expanded clone, and some rows leave it out.

TRBJ2-3	few	-	TRBV27	TGTGCCAGCAGTTCGGCGGACACAGATACGCAGTATTTT	CASSSADTDTQYF
TRBJ2-1	few	-	TRBV11-3	TGTGCCAGCAGCCCTGAGGGGGGGACGGCAGACAATGAGCAGTTCTTC	CASSPEGGTADNEQFF
TRBJ2-5	few	-	TRBV5-1	TGCGCCAGCAGCGACCCCGGGGAGACCCAGTACTTC	CASSDPGETQYF
TRBJ1-2	few	TRBD1	TRBV2	TGTGCCAGCGATACCGGGACAGGTCCTAACTATGGCTACACCTTC	CASDTGTGPNYGYTF
TRBJ2-1	few	-	TRBV6-2/TRBV6-3	TGTGCCAGCAGTCTGGACTGGGATCCCTACAATGAGCAGTTCTTC	CASSLDWDPYNEQFF
TRBJ2-7	once	-	TRBV29-1	TGCAGCGTGACAGGGGGCGGGAGGGTCCACGAGCAGTACTTC	CSVTGGGRVHEQYF
TRBJ2-1	few	TRBD2	TRBV20-1	TGCAGTGCTAGGTTTTTAGCGGGTACCAATGAGCAGTTCTTC	CSARFLAGTNEQFF
TRBJ2-3	-	-	TRBV9	TGTGCCAGCGGGGGCCCCGCGACTAGCACAGATACGCAGTATTTT	CASGGPATSTDTQYF
TRBJ2-5	many	-	TRBV7-2	TGTGCCAGCAGCATTAAGGGTAGCACACAAGAGACCCAGTACTTC	CASSIKGSTQETQYF
TRBJ2-1	-	TRBD2	TRBV7-6	TGTGCCAGCAGCCCTGTGGCTAGCGGATCCTACAATGAGCAGTTCTTC	CASSPVASGSYNEQFF
TRBJ2-1	-	-	TRBV20-1	TGCAGTGCAGGGGGGGGCGGTGAGCAGTTCTTC	CSAGGGGEQFF
TRBJ2-7	many	-	TRBV20-1	TGCAGTTCCTATGATCCTAAGTTGGGCTACGAGCAGTACTTC	CSSYDPKLGYEQYF
TRBJ2-5	-	-	TRBV24-1	TGTGCCACCAGTGACCAGAACGAAGAGACCCAGTACTTC	CATSDQNEETQYF
TRBJ2-3	-	TRBD2	TRBV5-4	TGTGCCAGCAGACCGGGACTAGCGGATACTAGCACAGATACGCAGTATTTT	CASRPGLADTSTDTQYF
TRBJ1-1	few	-	TRBV11-3	TGTGCCAGCAGCTCAGGGTTTATTGAAGCTTTCTTT	CASSSGFIEAFF
TRBJ2-1	-	TRBD1	TRBV11-2	TGTGCCAGCAGCTTAACTACATGGAACAGGGGGCTTAGCTCCTACAATGAGCAGTTCTTC	CASSLTTWNRGLSSYNEQFF
TRBJ1-4	-	-	TRBV12-3/TRBV12-4	TGTGCCAGCAGTCCCACCCCAACTAAGCTGTTTTTT	CASSPTPTKLFF
TRBJ2-7	many	TRBD2	TRBV15	TGTGCCACCAGCAGGCGGACTAGCGGGAGTTACGAGCAGTACTTC	CATSRRTSGSYEQYF
TRBJ2-5	-	-	TRBV3-1	TGTGCCAGCAGCCCGTCCCCGGGAGAGACCCAGTACTTC	CASSPSPGETQYF
TRBJ2-1	few	TRBD2	TRBV6-2/TRBV6-3	TGTGCCAGCAGTTACGGGTGGCTAGCGGCCAATGAGCAGTTCTTC	CASSYGWLAANEQFF
TRBJ2-3	-	-	TRBV6-5	TGTGCCAGCAGTTCCCTCCCTTTGGGGTCGGGGGATACGCAGTATTTT	CASSSLPLGSGDTQYF
TRBJ2-2	few	-	TRBV12-3/TRBV12-4	TGTGCCAGCAGTTTTGGCAGCGGGTGGGGGGAGCTGTTTTTT	CASSFGSGWGELFF
TRBJ1-1	-	TRBD1	TRBV7-9	TGTGCCAGCAGCTCGACGGACAGGCGGCACGCTGAAGCTTTCTTT	CASSSTDRRHAEAFF
TRBJ2-4	-	-	TRBV3-1	TGTGCCAGCGCGCAAGGAGGGATCAAAAACATTCAGTACTTC	CASAQGGIKNIQYF
TRBJ2-7	few	-	TRBV28	TGTGCCAGCAGACGAGGGGGGTGGAACGAGCAGTACTTC	CASRRGGWNEQYF
TRBJ2-2	few	TRBD2	TRBV15	TGTGCCACCAGCAGAGAGTCAAGACTAGCAACCGGGGAGCTGTTTTTT	CATSRESRLATGELFF
TRBJ2-1	few	-	TRBV5-1	TGCGCCAGCAGCTTGGCGCGTCAGGGAAGGGATGAGCAGTTCTTC	CASSLARQGRDEQFF
TRBJ2-7	once	TRBD2	TRBV19	TGTGCCAGTAGAGGGACTAGCGGGAGATCATACGAGCAGTACTTC	CASRGTSGRSYEQYF
TRBJ2-5	many	-	TRBV5-1	TGCGCCAGCAGCTTGGCGGCAGGGGAAGAGACCCAGTACTTC	CASSLAAGEETQYF
TRBJ2-1	-	TRBD1	TRBV6-2/TRBV6-3	TGTGCCAGCAGTACAGGGGCTGAGCAGTTCTTC	CASSTGAEQFF
TRBJ2-7	few	TRBD1	TRBV18	TGTGCCAGCTCACCACCGGGGCCGGGACAGGGCGAGCAGTACTTC	CASSPPGPGQGEQYF
TRBJ2-5	-	-	TRBV18	TGTGCCAGCTCACCACAGGGGATCGAGACCCAGTACTTC	CASSPQGIETQYF
TRBJ2-7	few	TRBD2	TRBV5-1	TGCGCCAGCAGCTTGGATCCAGCGGGGGCATACGAGCAGTACTTC	CASSLDPAGAYEQYF
TRBJ2-7	few	TRBD1	TRBV5-6	TGTGCCAGCAGCTCTACAGGGGGCGTGCTCTACGAGCAGTACTTC	CASSSTGGVLYEQYF
TRBJ2-3	-	TRBD2	TRBV5-1	TGCGCCAGCAGCTTGGACGGGAGGGCCGTCACAGATACGCAGTATTTT	CASSLDGRAVTDTQYF
TRBJ1-2	few	TRBD1	TRBV12-3/TRBV12-4	TGTGCCAGCATCGAACAGGGGTATGGCTACACCTTC	CASIEQGYGYTF
TRBJ2-5	-	TRBD2	TRBV10-3	TGTGCCATCAGTGGTCGGGGTAGCGGGAGATTGGAGACCCAGTACTTC	CAISGRGSGRLETQYF
TRBJ2-5	-	TRBD2	TRBV6-2/TRBV6-3	TGTGCCAGCAGTCCGTCGTGGGAAGCGGGAGGAGAGACCCAGTACTTC	CASSPSWEAGGETQYF
TRBJ2-7	-	-	TRBV4-1	TGCGCCAGCAGCCAACTCGAAGGGGCGGCCTACGAGCAGTACTTC	CASSQLEGAAYEQYF
TRBJ2-7	few	-	TRBV11-2	TGTGCCAGCAGCTTAGTCGTTCCAGGGGTCTACGAGCAGTACTTC	CASSLVVPGVYEQYF
TRBJ1-1	-	-	TRBV4-1	TGCGCCAGCAGCCAAGGTTACAGCAATATGAACACTGAAGCTTTCTTT	CASSQGYSNMNTEAFF
TRBJ2-1	-	-	TRBV19	TGTGCCAGCATCGACCTGAACAATGAGCAGTTCTTC	CASIDLNNEQFF
TRBJ2-7	-	TRBD2	TRBV30	TGTGCCTTTTCGCCAGGACTAGGGGCCTACGAGCAGTACTTC	CAFSPGLGAYEQYF
TRBJ1-2	-	TRBD1	TRBV18	TGTGCCAGCTCATCGGGACAGGCGGACATTGGCTACACCTTC	CASSSGQADIGYTF
TRBJ2-3	few	TRBD2	TRBV12-5	TGTGCTAGTGGTTGGGGGCTCGAGCGGGAGCCTACAGATACGCAGTATTTT	CASGWGLEREPTDTQYF
TRBJ1-2	few	-	TRBV19	TGTGCCAGCCTAGTAGGTTCCAGGACTAACTATGGCTACACCTTC	CASLVGSRTNYGYTF
TRBJ2-5	-	TRBD1	TRBV5-1	TGCGCCAGCAGCTTGTGGGAAGGGGGCAGTGAGACCCAGTACTTC	CASSLWEGGSETQYF
TRBJ1-1	few	-	TRBV15	TGTGCCACCAGCAGAGGACAGCTCGGGAAGAACACTGAAGCTTTCTTT	CATSRGQLGKNTEAFF
TRBJ2-5	-	-	TRBV5-6	TGTGCCAGCAGCTGGCAGGGGTTAGCGGCAGAGACCCAGTACTTC	CASSWQGLAAETQYF
TRBJ2-3	-	-	TRBV7-8	TGTGCCAGCAGCTTGGACCCACCTAGGACAGATACGCAGTATTTT	CASSLDPPRTDTQYF
TRBJ2-7	-	-	TRBV4-2	TGTGCCAGCAGCCAAGAACAAAGCTCCTACGAGCAGTACTTC	CASSQEQSSYEQYF
TRBJ2-6	few	-	TRBV12-3/TRBV12-4	TGTGCCAGCGGAGCCAGCGATTGGAGCTCTGGGGCCAACGTCCTGACTTTC	CASGASDWSSGANVLTF
TRBJ2-5	-	-	TRBV18	TGTGCCAGCTCAGAGTCGGCACCACAAGAGACCCAGTACTTC	CASSESAPQETQYF
TRBJ1-1	-	-	TRBV20-1	TGCAGTGCTGGGCGGAGGTTCGACACTGAAGCTTTCTTT	CSAGRRFDTEAFF
TRBJ2-7	-	TRBD1	TRBV4-1	TGCGCCAGCAGCCATGAAAAAGGACAGGGGTGGACCTACGAGCAGTACTTC	CASSHEKGQGWTYEQYF
TRBJ2-5	-	-	TRBV7-9	TGTGCCAGCAGCCCCCAGAGGCTCCAAGAGACCCAGTACTTC	CASSPQRLQETQYF
TRBJ2-1	-	-	TRBV12-3/TRBV12-4	TGTGCCAGCAGGTGGACTCTCGGGGATGAGCAGTTCTTC	CASRWTLGDEQFF
TRBJ1-1	few	-	TRBV12-3/TRBV12-4	TGTGCCAGCAGTTTAGGTGGGATGGGGACTGAAGCTTTCTTT	CASSLGGMGTEAFF
TRBJ2-3	-	TRBD1	TRBV29-1	TGCAGCGTCACCGCCGGGACAGGGGCCGGCACAGATACGCAGTATTTT	CSVTAGTGAGTDTQYF
TRBJ1-1	-	-	TRBV12-3/TRBV12-4	TGTGCCAGCAGTCCCACAGCAGGACTAATGAACACTGAAGCTTTCTTT	CASSPTAGLMNTEAFF